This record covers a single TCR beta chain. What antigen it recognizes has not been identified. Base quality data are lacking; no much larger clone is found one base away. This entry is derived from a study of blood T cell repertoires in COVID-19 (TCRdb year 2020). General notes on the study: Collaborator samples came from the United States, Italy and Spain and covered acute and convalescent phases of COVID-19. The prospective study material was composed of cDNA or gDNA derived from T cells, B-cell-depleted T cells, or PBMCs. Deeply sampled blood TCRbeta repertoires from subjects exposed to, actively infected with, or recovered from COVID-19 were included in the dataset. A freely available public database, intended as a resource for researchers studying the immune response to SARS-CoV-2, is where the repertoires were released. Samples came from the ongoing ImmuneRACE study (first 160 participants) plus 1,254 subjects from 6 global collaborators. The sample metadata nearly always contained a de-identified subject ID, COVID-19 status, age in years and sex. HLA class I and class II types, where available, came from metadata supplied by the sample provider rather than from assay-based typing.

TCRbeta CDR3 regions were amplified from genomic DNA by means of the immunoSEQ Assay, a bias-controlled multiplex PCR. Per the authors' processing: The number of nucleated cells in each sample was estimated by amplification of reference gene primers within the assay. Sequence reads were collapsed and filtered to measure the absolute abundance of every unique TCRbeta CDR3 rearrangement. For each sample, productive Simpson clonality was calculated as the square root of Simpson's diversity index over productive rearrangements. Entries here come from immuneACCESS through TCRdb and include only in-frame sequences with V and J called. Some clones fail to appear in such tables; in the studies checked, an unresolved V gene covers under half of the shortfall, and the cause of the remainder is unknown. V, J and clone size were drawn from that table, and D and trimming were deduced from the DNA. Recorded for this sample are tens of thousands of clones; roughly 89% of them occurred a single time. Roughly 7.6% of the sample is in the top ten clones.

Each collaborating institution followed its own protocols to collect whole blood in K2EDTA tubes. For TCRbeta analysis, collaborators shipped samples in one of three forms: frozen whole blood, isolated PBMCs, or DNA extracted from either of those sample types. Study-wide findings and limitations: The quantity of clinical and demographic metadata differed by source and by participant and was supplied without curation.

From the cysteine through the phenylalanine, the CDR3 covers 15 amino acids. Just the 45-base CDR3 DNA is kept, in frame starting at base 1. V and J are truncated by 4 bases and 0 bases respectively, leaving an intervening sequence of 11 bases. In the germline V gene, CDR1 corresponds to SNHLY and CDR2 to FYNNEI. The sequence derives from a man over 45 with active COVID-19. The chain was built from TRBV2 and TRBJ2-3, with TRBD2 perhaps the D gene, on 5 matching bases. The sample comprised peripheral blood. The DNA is TGTGCCAGCAGTGGGACTGCAACCAGCACAGATACGCAGTATTTT. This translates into CASSGTATSTDTQYF.